This record covers a single TCR beta chain. Its antigen is currently unknown. The data are from a study of cytomegalovirus exposure and HLA in healthy donors. Study conclusions and caveats: A later analysis showed HLA-associated TCR beta chains outstripping equally common others in clonal expansion. According to an earlier analysis, most TCR beta V segments yielded productive rearrangements about 87% or about 30% of the time. TCR beta sequences reportedly predicted most subjects' HLA-A and HLA-B alleles accurately.

The CDR3 covers 14 residues. The trim removed 5 bases at V and 6 bases at J, leaving 6 bases unmatched. CDR1 is MNHEY and CDR2 is SMNVEV in the germline V gene (reference sequence). 13 Jbeta primers and 60 Vbeta primers were used for the PCR. Using immunoSEQ multiplex PCR, the repertoire was profiled, and TCRdb retains in-frame clones only, with some absent. The table lists over 150,000 clones, approximately 79% of them singletons. The chain is built from TRBV27 and TRBJ2-7, with 11 nucleotides matching TRBD1. Source material: PBMCs. The source is a man aged 40-50 years in good health and CMV-seronegative. The CDR3 sequence: CASSSPGTGGEQYF. The CDR3 nucleotides read TGTGCCAGCAGTAGTCCCGGGACAGGGGGCGAGCAGTACTTC.